The next 27 T cell receptor beta chains were all read from a single sample in a study of T cell clones after liver transplantation. The method was immunoSEQ multiplex PCR; TCRdb's version includes in-frame clones alone and lacks a portion of them. The repertoire has about 76,000 clones, approximately 82% of them found once; the top ten carry 2.8%. The sequencing used CD4+ T cells from blood, collected at the 22-month timepoint. The receptor set was obtained from a human patient who received a liver transplant. Some T cells may be supplied by the graft donor.

The rearrangement links TRBV7-2 to TRBJ2-2; 8 bases fit TRBD2. The ends lost 5 bases at V and 4 bases at J; junction bases unmatched: 6. The CDR3 is 15 residues long. CDR1 is SGHTA and CDR2 is FQGNSA in the germline V gene. DNA of the CDR3: TGTGCCAGCAGCCAGACCGGGGGGGCCACCGGGGAGCTGTTTTTT. Encoded protein: CASSQTGGATGELFF. The entire variable domain, with the rest obtained from reference TRBV7-2 and TRBJ2-2, is as follows: GAGVSQSPSNKVTEKGKDVELRCDPISGHTALYWYRQSLGQGLEFLIYFQGNSAPDKSGLPSDRFSAERTGGSVSTLTIQRTQQEDSAVYLCASSQTGGATGELFFGEGSRLTVL.

This chain links TRBV4-1 with TRBJ1-4; 8 nucleotides align to TRBD1. The V and J ends lost 2 bases and 10 bases, in that order; junction bases with no gene match: 6. Germline V lookup: CDR1 MGHRA, CDR2 YSYEKL. The CDR3 is 14 amino acids. The CDR3 loop is CASSQPGQALKLFF. The CDR3 DNA is TGCGCCAGCAGCCAACCGGGACAGGCCCTAAAACTGTTTTTT.

The rearrangement uses TRBV7-2 and TRBJ2-7, with D unresolved. Trimming stripped 3 bases from V and 6 bases from J, with 9 bases between. The CDR3 has 12 residues. Germline CDR1 reads SGHTA; CDR2 reads FQGNSA. In DNA form, the CDR3 reads TGTGCCAGCAGCTTTTTTCAAAGCGAGCAGTACTTC. Protein: CASSFFQSEQYF.

V usage is TRBV7-3 and J usage is TRBJ2-5; D gene unclear. The V gene's germline CDR1 is SGHTA and CDR2 FQGTGA. V was clipped by 2 bases and J by 5 bases, with 12 bases between them. The CDR3 totals 14 residues. Here the CDR3 reads CASSLFPNVETQYF. The CDR3 DNA sequence: TGTGCCAGCAGCTTATTTCCGAACGTCGAGACCCAGTACTTC.

This chain connects TRBV7-2 to TRBJ2-7; no reliable D call. CDR1 and CDR2 (germline): SGHTA, FQGNSA. V was trimmed by 5 bases and J by 2 bases, leaving 13 bases between them. CDR3 length equals 14 residues. The DNA for the CDR3 is TGTGCCAGCAGCCAGGAATTAGGACCCTACGAGCAGTACTTC. Its protein product is CASSQELGPYEQYF.

The table lists this clone with a count of one. The chain has TRBV5-1 and TRBJ1-1; TRBD1 is a possible D gene (5 bases). V dropped 0 bases and J dropped 11 bases, with 14 bases sitting between them. This CDR3 is 13 amino acids long. Germline V CDR1 and CDR2: SGHRS, YFSETQ. The CDR3 sequence is CASSLGGDAAAFF. As DNA, the CDR3 is TGCGCCAGCAGCTTGGGTGGGGACGCGGCGGCTTTCTTT.

This clone was recorded once. The CDR3 DNA reads as TGTGCCAGCAGTGGGTTGGACAGGGGGGCCTACAATGAGCAGTTCTTC. This sequence encodes CASSGLDRGAYNEQFF. The chain combines TRBV2 with TRBJ2-1, with 10 bases matching TRBD1. Looked up from germline, CDR1 is SNHLY and CDR2 is FYNNEI. The trim removed 4 bases at V and 2 bases at J, leaving 5 bases unmatched. The CDR3 is 16 residues long.

This rearrangement joins TRBV4-3 to TRBJ1-1; D might be TRBD1 (6 bases). The V and J ends lost 1 base and 4 bases respectively, with 13 bases between them. The CDR3 spans 15 residues. Germline CDR1 LGHNA, CDR2 YSLEER. The CDR3 DNA sequence: TGCGCCAGCAGCCAAGGGGTGGACAGCAGCACTGAAGCTTTCTTT. Encoded protein: CASSQGVDSSTEAFF.

The rearrangement joins TRBV6-6 to TRBJ1-1, with 8 bases aligning to TRBD1. There are 15 residues in the CDR3. V trimming: 7 bases; J trimming: 1 base; junction bases outside the gene matches: 8. Germline V gene data show CDR1 as MNHNY and CDR2 as SVGAGI (reference sequence). The DNA of the CDR3 is TGTGCCAGCACGCCGGGACAGGCCAAGAACACTGAAGCTTTCTTT. As protein: CASTPGQAKNTEAFF.

V is TRBV15 and J is TRBJ1-3; 9 bases map to TRBD1. Germline V gives CDR1 LNHNV, CDR2 YYDKDF (reference sequence). The V gene end was trimmed by 0 bases and the J gene end by 4 bases; junction bases not matched to a gene: 4. The CDR3 has 16 residues. DNA of the CDR3: TGTGCCACCAGCAGAGACAGGGACAGGGCCGGAAACACCATATATTTT. Protein sequence: CATSRDRDRAGNTIYF.

The chain has TRBV6-6 and TRBJ1-2, with 9 bases lining up with TRBD1. From germline, CDR1 is MNHNY and CDR2 SVGAGI (reference sequence). CDR3 length: 15 residues. V lost 5 bases and J lost 4; bases outside the gene matches: 8. The CDR3, as DNA: TGTGCCAGCAGTAGACCGACAGGGGGGATCTATGGCTACACCTTC. This codes for CASSRPTGGIYGYTF.

The chain carries TRBV5-1 and TRBJ2-7; no reliable D call. There are 14 residues in the CDR3. Deletions cut 4 bases from V and 2 bases from J, with 13 bases between. Germline V CDR1 and CDR2: SGHRS, YFSETQ. This chain's CDR3 is CASSRTDTPYEQYF. The CDR3 coding sequence is TGCGCCAGCAGCCGTACTGACACCCCCTACGAGCAGTACTTC. The complete variable domain, with remaining parts taken from reference TRBV5-1 and TRBJ2-7, reads KAGVTQTPRYLIKTRGQQVTLSCSPISGHRSVSWYQQTPGQGLQFLFEYFSETQRNKGNFPGRFSGRQFSNSRSEMNVSTLELGDSALYLCASSRTDTPYEQYFGPGTRLTVT.

Concerning this clone itself: The CDR3 does not close with the conserved phenylalanine or tryptophan, likely indicating a read error. The DNA is omitted, as the CDR3 cannot be located on it reliably, and the CDR3 follows TCRdb's listing. V is TRBV9 and J is TRBJ2-3; the D call TRBD2 from the table was never checked on the DNA. The CDR3 is 12 amino acids in total, end residues counted. Germline V CDR1 and CDR2: SGDLS, YYNGEE. CDR3 protein: CASSRSPSGGYG.

The chain recombines TRBV19 with TRBJ1-4, with a possible D match to TRBD1 (6 bases). CDR1 is LNHDA, CDR2 SQIVND, per germline (reference sequence). The CDR3 is 14 amino acids. V was shortened by 3 bases and J by 7 bases, with 12 bases between the two germline ends. CDR3 bases: TGTGCCAGTAGTATGGAAGGGGGAGGTGAAAAACTGTTTTTT. Its protein product is CASSMEGGGEKLFF.

The chain recombines TRBV7-8 with TRBJ2-7; TRBD2 agrees at 10 bases. CDR3 size: 14 residues. Looked up from germline, CDR1 is SGHVS and CDR2 is FQNEAQ. V shed 6 bases, J shed 2 bases, and the junction held 4 bases outside the gene matches. DNA for the CDR3: TGTGCCAGCAGTTGGACTAGCGGCACCTACGAGCAGTACTTC. It yields the protein CASSWTSGTYEQYF.

The chain combines TRBV27 with TRBJ1-4; TRBD1 might be the D (6 bases). CDR1 and CDR2 (germline): MNHEY, SMNVEV (reference sequence). V was pared by 5 bases and J by 5 bases, with 18 bases between. The CDR3 length is 16 residues. The DNA of the CDR3 is TGTGCCAGCAGTCGCTCAGTAGGACAGTTCAATGAAAAACTGTTTTTT. Residues: CASSRSVGQFNEKLFF.

The V gene is TRBV4-2, the J gene TRBJ2-3, with D unclear. The germline V gene encodes CDR1 LGHNA and CDR2 YNFKEQ. The CDR3 length is 13 residues. Trimming stripped 0 bases from V and 6 bases from J, with 7 bases between. The CDR3 region is CASSQDYLDTQYF. CDR3 DNA: TGTGCCAGCAGCCAAGATTACCTGGATACGCAGTATTTT.

The chain joins TRBV9 to TRBJ2-7; TRBD1 matches at 7 bases. The V segment lost 3 bases and the J segment 3 bases; nucleotides outside the gene matches: 9. The CDR3 is 15 residues long. CDR1 is SGDLS and CDR2 is YYNGEE in the germline V gene. This CDR3 reads CASSERPGQNYEQYF. For the CDR3, the DNA is TGTGCCAGCAGCGAAAGACCGGGACAGAACTACGAGCAGTACTTC.

This rearrangement joins TRBV4-3 to TRBJ1-4; D is possibly TRBD1 (6 bases). CDR1 is LGHNA and CDR2 is YSLEER in the germline V gene. This CDR3 has 17 residues. V lost 0 bases and J 6 bases, leaving 17 bases between the germline ends. This CDR3 reads CASSQDPRTEGDEKLFF. CDR3 nucleotides: TGCGCCAGCAGCCAAGACCCCAGGACGGAGGGGGATGAAAAACTGTTTTTT.

The sample holds one count of this clone. The V call is TRBV18, the J call TRBJ2-7, with D perhaps TRBD1 (6 bases). V lost 2 bases and J lost 2, with 13 bases in between. This CDR3 has 15 residues. CDR1 and CDR2 from the germline V gene are KGHSH and LQKENI. In DNA, the CDR3 is TGTGCCAGCTCACCAGATCGGGACAATCCCTACGAGCAGTACTTC. Translated: CASSPDRDNPYEQYF. The whole variable domain, filled in from reference TRBV18 and TRBJ2-7, reads NAGVMQNPRHLVRRRGQEARLRCSPMKGHSHVYWYRQLPEEGLKFMVYLQKENIIDESGMPKERFSAEFPKEGPSILRIQQVVRGDSAAYFCASSPDRDNPYEQYFGPGTRLTVT.

This clone was recorded at least ten times. The chain carries TRBV23-1 and TRBJ1-2, with D tentatively TRBD1 (5 bases). TRBV23-1 is reported as an ORF; its role is uncertain. The CDR3 has 17 amino acids. V gave up 2 bases and J gave up 6 bases, with 22 bases separating them. In DNA form, the CDR3 reads TGCGCCAGCAGTCAAAACGAGGGACGGCCCGGTCCCGATGGCTACACCTTC. It translates to CASSQNEGRPGPDGYTF.

This chain connects TRBV4-1 to TRBJ1-4; TRBD1 aligns across 7 bases. There are 15 residues in the CDR3. The trim removed 1 base at V and 6 bases at J, leaving 5 bases unmatched. From germline, CDR1 is MGHRA and CDR2 YSYEKL. CDR3: CASSQGEGADEKLFF. The CDR3 DNA follows: TGCGCCAGCAGCCAAGGGGAGGGGGCGGATGAAAAACTGTTTTTT.

The J gene is TRBJ1-5, the V gene TRBV6-5; 9 bases align to TRBD1. CDR1 and CDR2 (germline): MNHEY, SVGAGI. The CDR3 is 14 amino acids. Losses at the gene ends were 6 bases for V and 5 bases for J; bases not matched to a gene: 5. In nucleotides, the CDR3 is TGTGCCAGCAGGCCGACAGGGGGGGATCAGCCCCAGCATTTT. Amino acids: CASRPTGGDQPQHF.

This chain links TRBV18 with TRBJ2-2; D gene ambiguous. The CDR3 length is 14 residues. V lost 0 bases and J 13 bases, leaving 15 bases between the germline ends. CDR1 and CDR2 from the germline V gene are KGHSH and LQKENI. CDR3 sequence reads: CASSPPGSNPRLFF. The CDR3 bases are TGTGCCAGCTCACCACCAGGTTCAAATCCGCGGCTGTTTTTT.

V is TRBV19 and J is TRBJ2-1; possibly TRBD1 or TRBD2 for D (5 bases each). V was cut by 1 base and J by 5 bases, with 18 bases left in between. The V gene's germline CDR1 is LNHDA and CDR2 SQIVND (reference sequence). The CDR3 spans 17 residues. CDR3 in amino acids: CASSIGALAGSHNEQFF. DNA for the CDR3: TGTGCCAGTAGTATAGGGGCCCTTGCAGGGAGTCACAATGAGCAGTTCTTC.

This sequence joins TRBV27 and TRBJ2-1, with D unclear. Germline CDR1 is MNHEY and CDR2 is SMNVEV (reference sequence). V lost 6 bases and J lost 8, with 8 bases in between. The CDR3 is 11 residues long. The CDR3 is CASRRGYEQFF. CDR3 coding DNA: TGTGCCAGCAGACGTGGTTATGAGCAGTTCTTC.

J is TRBJ1-2 and V is TRBV28, with TRBD1 as a possible D gene (6 bases). V was clipped by 3 bases and J by 3 bases, with 20 bases between them. In germline, CDR1 is MDHEN, CDR2 SYDVKM. This CDR3 has 17 residues. The CDR3 coding sequence is TGTGCCAGCAGTTTGCCCTTCCCGGGACAAAGATACTATGGCTACACCTTC. This gives the protein CASSLPFPGQRYYGYTF.